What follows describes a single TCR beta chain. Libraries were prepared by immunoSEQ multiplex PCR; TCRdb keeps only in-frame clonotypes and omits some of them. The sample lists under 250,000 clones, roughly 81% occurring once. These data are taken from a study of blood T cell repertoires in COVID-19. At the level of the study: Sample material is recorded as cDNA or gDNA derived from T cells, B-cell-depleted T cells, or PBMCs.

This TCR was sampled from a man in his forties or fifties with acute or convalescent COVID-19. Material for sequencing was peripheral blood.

CDR3: CASSRDSLNTEAFF. The CDR3 nucleotides read TGTGCCAGCTCAAGGGACAGCCTTAACACTGAAGCTTTCTTT. The rearrangement links TRBV18 to TRBJ1-1; TRBD1 matches at 7 bases. Germline trimming cut 5 bases from V and 2 bases from J; bases unmatched to any gene: 5. Germline V CDR1 and CDR2: KGHSH, LQKENI. CDR3 length: 14 residues.